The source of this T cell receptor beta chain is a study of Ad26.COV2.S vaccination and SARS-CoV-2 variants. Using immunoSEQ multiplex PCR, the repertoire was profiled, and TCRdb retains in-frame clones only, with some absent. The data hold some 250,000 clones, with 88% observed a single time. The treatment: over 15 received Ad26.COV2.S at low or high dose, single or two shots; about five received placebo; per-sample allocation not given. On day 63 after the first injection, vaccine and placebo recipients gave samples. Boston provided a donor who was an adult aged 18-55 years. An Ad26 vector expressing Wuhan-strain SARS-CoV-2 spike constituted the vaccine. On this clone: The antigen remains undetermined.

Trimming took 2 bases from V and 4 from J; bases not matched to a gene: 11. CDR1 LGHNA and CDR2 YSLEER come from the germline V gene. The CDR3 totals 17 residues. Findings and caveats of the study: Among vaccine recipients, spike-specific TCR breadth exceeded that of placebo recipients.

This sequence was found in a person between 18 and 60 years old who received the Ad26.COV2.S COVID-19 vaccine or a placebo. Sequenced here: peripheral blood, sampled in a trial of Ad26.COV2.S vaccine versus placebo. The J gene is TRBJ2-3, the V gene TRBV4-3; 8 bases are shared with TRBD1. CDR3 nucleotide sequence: TGCGCCAGCAGCCAACAATTCGGGACAGGCGGCGCAGATACGCAGTATTTT. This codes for CASSQQFGTGGADTQYF.